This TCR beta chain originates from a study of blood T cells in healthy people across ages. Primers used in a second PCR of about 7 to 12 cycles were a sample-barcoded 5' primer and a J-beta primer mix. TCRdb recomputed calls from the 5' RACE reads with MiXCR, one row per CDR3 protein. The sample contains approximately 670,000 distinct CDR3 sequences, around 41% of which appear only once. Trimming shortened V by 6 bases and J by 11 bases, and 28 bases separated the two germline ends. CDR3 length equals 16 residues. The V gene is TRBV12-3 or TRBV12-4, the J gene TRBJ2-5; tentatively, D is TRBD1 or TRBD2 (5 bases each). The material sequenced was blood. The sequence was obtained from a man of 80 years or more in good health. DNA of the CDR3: TGTGCCAGCAGGGGCCCCGTGAGAGTGGGACGGGATGAGCAGTACTTC. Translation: CASRGPVRVGRDEQYF.